The 10 T cell receptor beta chains in this list originate from one sample, sequenced in a study of blood T cell repertoires in COVID-19. Clones were read by immunoSEQ multiplex PCR, and TCRdb kept only the in-frame ones, dropping some. The sample contains 430,000 or so clones, 70% to 90% of which appear only once. The sample taken for sequencing was PBMCs or T cells enriched from blood (not recorded which). The source of these receptors is a woman in her thirties or forties who had recovered from COVID-19.

The chain carries TRBV12-2 and TRBJ1-4; the table calls TRBD1, which could not be checked here. TRBV12-2 is marked as a pseudogene. The CDR3 covers 15 residues. CDR3 sequence (DNA): TGTGCAAGTCGCTTAGATCGCCAGGTTAATGAAAAACTGTTTTTT. Translated, it gives CASRLDRQVNEKLFF.

This rearrangement joins TRBV7-2 to TRBJ2-5; D perhaps matches TRBD2 (6 bases). The CDR3 extends over 14 amino acids. The V end lost 3 bases, the J end lost 1 base, and 9 bases lay between the germline ends. CDR1 and CDR2 (germline): SGHTA, FQGNSA. CDR3 region: CASSLRGTQETQYF. CDR3 sequence (DNA): TGTGCCAGCAGCTTGCGGGGTACCCAAGAGACCCAGTACTTC.

The chain is built from TRBV10-3 and TRBJ2-7, with TRBD2 matching 9 bases. The CDR3 runs to 16 residues. Per the germline V gene, CDR1 is ENHRY and CDR2 is SYGVKD. V shed 0 bases and J 4 bases; nucleotides not matched to a gene: 7. CDR3 residues: CAISESTLAGLYEQYF. DNA for the CDR3: TGTGCCATCAGTGAGTCGACGCTAGCGGGGTTGTACGAGCAGTACTTC.

A few counts support this clone. The rearrangement links TRBV4-3 to TRBJ2-1; 9 bases are a match to TRBD2. Trimming took 0 bases from V and 2 from J; bases not matched to a gene: 2. This CDR3 spans 16 amino acids. CDR1 is LGHNA and CDR2 is YSLEER in the germline V gene. CDR3 sequence reads: CASSQEASGAYNEQFF. CDR3 nucleotides: TGCGCCAGCAGCCAAGAGGCTAGCGGGGCCTACAATGAGCAGTTCTTC.

This rearrangement joins TRBV10-3 to TRBJ2-7; TRBD2 matches at 15 bases. Germline CDR1 and CDR2: ENHRY and SYGVKD. J was trimmed by 6 bases and V by 4 bases; bases with no gene match: 13. The CDR3 spans 18 residues. The CDR3 reads CAISGGRTSGRAVVEQYF. The CDR3, as DNA: TGTGCCATCAGTGGCGGACGGACTAGCGGGAGGGCGGTAGTCGAGCAGTACTTC.

The chain carries TRBV7-9 and TRBJ2-7, with 7 bases fitting TRBD1. This CDR3 has 15 residues. Germline lookup yields CDR1 SEHNR and CDR2 FQNEAQ (reference sequence). V lost 6 bases to trimming and J lost 3 bases; unmatched junction nucleotides: 11. CDR3 amino acids: CASRSEGAGGYEQYF. The CDR3 DNA sequence: TGTGCCAGCAGATCCGAAGGGGCAGGGGGCTACGAGCAGTACTTC.

The chain links TRBV21-1 to TRBJ2-1; TRBD2, the table's D call, lacks a check against the DNA. TRBV21-1 is a listed pseudogene. CDR3 size: 18 residues. The CDR3 is CASSKSGNAGVAYNEQFF. CDR3 DNA sequence: TGTGCCAGCAGCAAATCCGGCAACGCGGGAGTCGCGTACAATGAGCAGTTCTTC.

For the CDR3, the DNA is TGTGCCAGCAGCCCCCGAGGGGGCAGCAATCAGCCCCAGCATTTT. Translation gives CASSPRGGSNQPQHF. The rearrangement joins TRBV7-9 to TRBJ1-5; 7 nucleotides line up with TRBD1. The germline V gene has CDR1 SEHNR and CDR2 FQNEAQ (reference sequence). The CDR3 is 15 amino acids. V gave up 5 bases and J gave up 1 base; unmatched junction bases: 5.

This clone has only a few counts. This chain joins TRBV19 and TRBJ1-5; TRBD1 is a possible D gene (5 bases). Trimming left V 4 bases short and J 2 bases short, with 18 bases between. The CDR3 has 17 residues. The germline V gene encodes CDR1 LNHDA and CDR2 SQIVND (reference sequence). CDR3 bases: TGTGCCAGTAGTACGTATCTCCGGGACTGGCGCAATCAGCCCCAGCATTTT. This codes for CASSTYLRDWRNQPQHF.

The genes are TRBV27 and TRBJ2-2; D is undetermined. Trimming removed 2 bases at V and 5 bases at J, with 15 bases between. Germline values: CDR1 MNHEY, CDR2 SMNVEV (reference sequence). The CDR3 has 16 residues. For the CDR3, the DNA is TGTGCCAGCAGTTTAGGTCTTGGCCAGTCAACCGGGGAGCTGTTTTTT. Translating gives CASSLGLGQSTGELFF.